The clone carrying this T cell receptor beta chain appeared a single time. The data stem from a study of OX40 agonist ivuxolimab in advanced cancers. The V segment lost 4 bases and the J segment 1 base; nucleotides outside the gene matches: 3. Germline values: CDR1 SQVTM, CDR2 ANQGSEA. The CDR3 contains 13 residues. Profiling relied on immunoSEQ multiplex PCR, and the TCRdb table lists in-frame clones only, not all of them. The sample shows approximately 45,000 clones, about nine tenths of them seen only once. The clonotype comes from an adult with an advanced solid tumor such as melanoma, head and neck, liver or kidney cancer. V is TRBV29-1 and J is TRBJ2-5; 7 nucleotides agree with TRBD1. The material sequenced was CD4+ or CD8+ T cells sorted from blood, taken in a trial of the OX40 agonist ivuxolimab. CDR3 in DNA: TGCAGCGTTGGACAGGGTTTCCAAGAGACCCAGTACTTC. Translating it yields CSVGQGFQETQYF.